What follows are 17 T cell receptor beta chains derived from one specimen sequenced in a study of blood T cell repertoires in COVID-19 (dated by TCRdb to the early 2020s). Library creation used the immunoSEQ multiplex PCR assay. Here the immuneACCESS table is served through TCRdb, limited to in-frame sequences with V and J called. Missing clones are a known gap in these copies; in checked studies unresolved V genes cover under half, and the rest lacks a known reason. This sample gives approximately 86,000 clones in total; 70% to 90% of them show up just once. The ten biggest clones cover over 7% of the sample. The source material was peripheral blood. The origin of the receptors is a man between 50 and 59 years old with acute or convalescent COVID-19.

The V gene is TRBV18, the J gene TRBJ2-2; 8 bases line up with TRBD1. With V trimmed by 1 base and J by 4 bases, 5 bases remained unmatched. The germline gives CDR1 KGHSH, CDR2 LQKENI. This CDR3 is 16 amino acids long. The CDR3 loop reads CASSPLPTGGTGELFF. The CDR3 nucleotides are TGTGCCAGCTCACCACTCCCCACAGGGGGCACCGGGGAGCTGTTTTTT.

This chain uses TRBV18 with TRBJ1-4; D gene ambiguous. Between the trimmed V and J ends, which lost 2 bases and 5 bases, there was a span of 9 bases. The CDR3 extends over 14 amino acids. Germline CDR1 and CDR2: KGHSH and LQKENI. CDR3 amino acids: CASSPSTENEKLFF. CDR3 nucleotide sequence: TGTGCCAGCTCACCATCAACAGAAAATGAAAAACTGTTTTTT.

The chain joins TRBV2 to TRBJ1-2; D is unresolved. CDR3 length: 11 amino acids. V dropped 2 bases and J dropped 10 bases, with 8 bases sitting between them. CDR1 is SNHLY, CDR2 FYNNEI, per germline. The chain's CDR3 is CASSEQRDYTF. The CDR3 bases are TGTGCCAGCAGTGAACAGCGAGACTACACCTTC.

V is TRBV7-8 and J is TRBJ1-2, with a weak D call TRBD1 (5 bases). The V gene lost 1 base and the J gene lost 2 bases, with 8 bases spanning the gap. CDR3 size: 14 residues. Germline V CDR1 and CDR2: SGHVS, FQNEAQ. This CDR3 reads CASSLGGTNYGYTF. In DNA, the CDR3 is TGTGCCAGCAGCTTAGGGGGCACGAACTATGGCTACACCTTC.

The genes are TRBV5-1 and TRBJ1-5, with D hard to call. The CDR3 loop spans 13 amino acids. The V and J ends lost 1 base and 5 bases respectively, with 7 bases between them. CDR1 and CDR2 from the germline V gene are SGHRS and YFSETQ. The CDR3 DNA reads as TGCGCCAGCAGCTTGACACCTGATCAGCCCCAGCATTTT. Its translation is CASSLTPDQPQHF.

The chain is built from TRBV5-5 and TRBJ1-2; 12 bases are shared with TRBD1. CDR3 size: 14 residues. Germline CDR1 reads SGHKS; CDR2 reads YYEKEE (reference sequence). J was trimmed by 7 bases and V by 7 bases; bases with no gene match: 8. As DNA, the CDR3 is TGTGCCAGCCACTACGGGACAGGGGGCTCTGGCTACACCTTC. This translates into CASHYGTGGSGYTF.

The chain uses TRBV2 and TRBJ1-2, with D maybe TRBD1 (5 bases). V was shortened by 7 bases and J by 4 bases, with 19 bases between the two germline ends. Germline CDR1 reads SNHLY; CDR2 reads FYNNEI. The CDR3 loop spans 15 amino acids. The CDR3: CASTLEGITSYGYTF. The CDR3, as DNA: TGTGCCAGCACCTTGGAGGGGATCACCAGCTATGGCTACACCTTC.

The chain joins TRBV12-3 or TRBV12-4 to TRBJ1-1, with no clear D. This CDR3 contains 13 residues. Trimming removed 6 bases from V and 3 bases from J, with 11 bases in between. CDR3 amino acids: CASSPSAYTEAFF. The CDR3 DNA follows: TGTGCCAGCAGCCCGAGCGCCTACACTGAAGCTTTCTTT.

The chain couples TRBV11-2 to TRBJ2-6, with D unclear. The CDR3 is 15 amino acids. Trimming removed 1 base from V and 0 bases from J, with 4 bases in between. Germline V gene data show CDR1 as SGHAT and CDR2 as FQNNGV. Written as DNA, the CDR3 is TGTGCCAGCAGCTTAGCTATCTCTGGGGCCAACGTCCTGACTTTC. It translates to CASSLAISGANVLTF.

The rearrangement uses TRBV2 and TRBJ2-2; no reliable D call. The CDR3 runs 15 residues. With 3 bases removed from V and 1 base from J, the gap between germline ends came to 9 bases. CDR1 and CDR2 from the germline V gene are SNHLY and FYNNEI. CDR3 sequence: CASSEARVNTGELFF. CDR3 nucleotide sequence: TGTGCCAGCAGTGAGGCCCGGGTGAACACCGGGGAGCTGTTTTTT.

J is TRBJ1-1 and V is TRBV11-2; D possibly corresponds to TRBD1 (6 bases). The CDR3 is made up of 17 amino acids. V lost 0 bases and J lost 8, with 22 bases in between. Germline V gene lookup returns CDR1 SGHAT and CDR2 FQNNGV. CDR3 bases: TGTGCCAGCAGCTTAGATAAGGGGGGAGCAGCGGGACTCGAAGCTTTCTTT. Translating it yields CASSLDKGGAAGLEAFF.

This clone was counted between two and nine times. The chain has TRBV3-1 (or the pseudogene TRBV3-2) and TRBJ1-6, with D perhaps matching TRBD1 (6 bases). The CDR3 totals 16 residues. With 4 bases removed from V and 6 bases from J, the gap between germline ends came to 16 bases. Per germline, CDR1 LGHDT and CDR2 YNNKEL (reference sequence). CDR3 coding DNA: TGTGCCAGCAGCCCCAATACCCAGGGGACTAATTCACCCCTCCACTTT. Its translation: CASSPNTQGTNSPLHF.

This rearrangement joins TRBV3-1 (or the pseudogene TRBV3-2) to TRBJ2-1; D might be TRBD1 (6 bases). The CDR3 covers 13 residues. Trimming cost V 5 bases and J 13 bases, with 18 bases left between them. CDR1 is LGHDT, CDR2 YNNKEL, per germline (reference sequence). The CDR3 region is CASSASLRTAQFF. CDR3 bases: TGTGCCAGCAGCGCGTCGTTAAGGACAGCCCAGTTCTTC.

As for this clone: At one of its ends the junction is not consistent with the germline gene, which may arise from a read error. The chain joins TRBV2 to TRBJ2-2, with 8 bases aligning to TRBD1. Germline V CDR1 and CDR2: SNHLY, FYNNEI. The CDR3 has 15 amino acids. CDR3 DNA sequence: TGTGCCAGCAGCGAAGGGACAGGAAGGACCGGGGAGCTGTTTTTT. Translated: CASSEGTGRTGELFF.

The chain combines TRBV28 with TRBJ1-6, with D uncertain. The CDR3 runs to 12 residues. The V end lost 8 bases, the J end lost 7 bases, and 9 bases lay between the germline ends. Looked up from germline, CDR1 is MDHEN and CDR2 is SYDVKM. In nucleotides, the CDR3 is TGTGCCAGCTTCAACAGCAATTCACCCCTCCACTTT. This gives the protein CASFNSNSPLHF.

The rearrangement joins TRBV4-1 to TRBJ1-1; TRBD1 aligns across 12 bases. The CDR3 covers 16 residues. The ends lost 8 bases at V and 1 base at J; junction bases unmatched: 8. Germline V gives CDR1 MGHRA, CDR2 YSYEKL. The CDR3 coding sequence is TGCGCCAGCTCCCCGGGACAGGGGGCGGCGAACACTGAAGCTTTCTTT. Translated: CASSPGQGAANTEAFF.

The chain carries TRBV6-6 and TRBJ1-1, with D perhaps TRBD1 (6 bases). Trimming took off 7 bases at V and 4 bases at J, with 16 bases between the two ends. This CDR3 region has 14 residues. Germline lookup yields CDR1 MNHNY and CDR2 SVGAGI (reference sequence). The CDR3 DNA follows: TGTGCCAGCACTGCGCCAGGGGATGTCACTGAAGCTTTCTTT. It encodes CASTAPGDVTEAFF.